What follows describes a single T cell receptor beta chain. Its specificity is not known. immunoSEQ v3.0 was run at survey level. For every sample, sequencing targeted about 35,000-50,000 T-cell genomes. Data came from immunoSEQ multiplex PCR; TCRdb stores just in-frame clones and leaves some out. The sample shows tens of thousands of clones, 90% to 95% of them seen only once. This sample was included in a study of long-term antiretroviral therapy in people with HIV. The samples, holding roughly 1-11 million cryopreserved PBMC, were thawed before DNA extraction was carried out. Findings and caveats of the study: In samples taken after ART, diversity increased but remained below transplant donor control levels.

This specimen consisted of unsorted PBMCs, obtained 6 to 6.5 years after starting antiretroviral therapy. This sequence was found in a man aged 25 to 40 with HIV.

CDR3 sequence: CAISSVRAEAFF. The CDR3 nucleotides are TGTGCCATCAGTTCTGTCAGGGCTGAAGCTTTCTTT. The chain joins TRBV10-3 to TRBJ1-1; D perhaps matches TRBD1 (5 bases). Trimming removed 5 bases from V and 6 bases from J, with 10 bases in between. The germline V gene has CDR1 ENHRY and CDR2 SYGVKD. The CDR3 extends over 12 amino acids.